These T cell receptor beta chains were read from a single sample in a study of early T cells in non-severe SARS-CoV-2 infection. In TCRdb, the 5' RACE reads were re-called with MiXCR into one record per CDR3 protein. The repertoire holds about 55,000 distinct CDR3 sequences, 15% seen once, with over 8% in the top ten. The input for sequencing was whole blood, taken at baseline. The receptors here all came from an adult who was a healthcare worker with PCR-confirmed SARS-CoV-2 infection or an uninfected control (not recorded which). Both conserved end residues are part of each CDR3. Each record gives: J gene, CDR3 length, clone size, D gene, V gene, CDR3 DNA, CDR3 protein. A D gene is named only where the DNA matches it firmly. Expanded clones get a size class; other rows say once, few or many, or leave the size out.

J gene: TRBJ1-3; CDR3 length: 12; clone size: -; D gene: -; V gene: TRBV20-1; CDR3 DNA: TGCAGTGCTGAAAACTCTGGAAACACCATATATTTT; CDR3 protein: CSAENSGNTIYF
J gene: TRBJ2-5; CDR3 length: 14; clone size: -; D gene: -; V gene: TRBV11-2; CDR3 DNA: TGTGCCAGCAGCAACCCCACAGGGTCAGAGACCCAGTACTTC; CDR3 protein: CASSNPTGSETQYF
J gene: TRBJ1-1; CDR3 length: 16; clone size: -; D gene: -; V gene: TRBV3-1; CDR3 DNA: TGTGCCAGCAGCCAAGGGTCGGGCAGGGTCGGCACTGAAGCTTTCTTT; CDR3 protein: CASSQGSGRVGTEAFF
J gene: TRBJ2-1; CDR3 length: 12; clone size: -; D gene: -; V gene: TRBV3-1; CDR3 DNA: TGTGCCAGCAGCATCAATTACAATGAGCAGTTCTTC; CDR3 protein: CASSINYNEQFF
J gene: TRBJ1-4; CDR3 length: 12; clone size: -; D gene: -; V gene: TRBV20-1; CDR3 DNA: TGCAGTGCTTCCGGGACCCATGAAAAACTGTTTTTT; CDR3 protein: CSASGTHEKLFF
J gene: TRBJ1-3; CDR3 length: 16; clone size: few; D gene: -; V gene: TRBV10-3; CDR3 DNA: TGTGCCATCAGTCTAGAAAGGGACACGGGCAGAAACACCATATATTTT; CDR3 protein: CAISLERDTGRNTIYF
J gene: TRBJ1-5; CDR3 length: 14; clone size: -; D gene: -; V gene: TRBV12-3/TRBV12-4; CDR3 DNA: TGTGCCAGCAGTTTGGGGGGAGGCAATCAGCCCCAGCATTTT; CDR3 protein: CASSLGGGNQPQHF
J gene: TRBJ2-5; CDR3 length: 13; clone size: few; D gene: -; V gene: TRBV5-6; CDR3 DNA: TGTGCCAGCAGCTCGCAGAACCAAGAGACCCAGTACTTC; CDR3 protein: CASSSQNQETQYF
J gene: TRBJ1-5; CDR3 length: 16; clone size: many; D gene: TRBD1; V gene: TRBV6-1; CDR3 DNA: TGTGCCAGCAGTGCACAGGGGGCTAGGAGCAATCAGCCCCAGCATTTT; CDR3 protein: CASSAQGARSNQPQHF
J gene: TRBJ1-2; CDR3 length: 11; clone size: -; D gene: -; V gene: TRBV28; CDR3 DNA: TGTGCCAGCAGTGTCCCCTATGGCTACACCTTC; CDR3 protein: CASSVPYGYTF
J gene: TRBJ2-1; CDR3 length: 13; clone size: many; D gene: TRBD2; V gene: TRBV2; CDR3 DNA: TGTGCCAGCAGTGAATGGTCGGGACTACTAATCCCCTTC; CDR3 protein: CASSEWSGLLIPF
J gene: TRBJ1-2; CDR3 length: 13; clone size: -; D gene: -; V gene: TRBV19; CDR3 DNA: TGTGCCAGTAGTGTGGGGGCCACCTATGGCTACACCTTC; CDR3 protein: CASSVGATYGYTF
J gene: TRBJ1-5; CDR3 length: 13; clone size: few; D gene: -; V gene: TRBV2; CDR3 DNA: TGTGCCAGCACTAAGGGTGGCAATCAGCCCCAGCATTTT; CDR3 protein: CASTKGGNQPQHF
J gene: TRBJ2-2; CDR3 length: 12; clone size: -; D gene: -; V gene: TRBV5-6; CDR3 DNA: TGTGCCAGCAGCTCATACCTGGGGGAGCTGTTTTTT; CDR3 protein: CASSSYLGELFF
J gene: TRBJ2-2; CDR3 length: 15; clone size: -; D gene: TRBD1; V gene: TRBV2; CDR3 DNA: TGTGCCAGCAGCCTATACAGGGGAGACACCGGGGAGCTGTTTTTT; CDR3 protein: CASSLYRGDTGELFF
J gene: TRBJ2-7; CDR3 length: 13; clone size: medium-sized; D gene: -; V gene: TRBV7-6; CDR3 DNA: TGTGCCAGCAGCTTTAAACGAGGGGACGAGCAGTACTTC; CDR3 protein: CASSFKRGDEQYF
J gene: TRBJ2-1; CDR3 length: 11; clone size: few; D gene: -; V gene: TRBV5-1; CDR3 DNA: TGCGCCAGCAGCTCGGGCAATGAGCAGTTCTTC; CDR3 protein: CASSSGNEQFF
J gene: TRBJ1-5; CDR3 length: 16; clone size: many; D gene: -; V gene: TRBV28; CDR3 DNA: TGTGCCAGCAGTTCATCCCCAAGGGGGGATCATCAGCCCCAGCATTTT; CDR3 protein: CASSSSPRGDHQPQHF
J gene: TRBJ1-4; CDR3 length: 14; clone size: -; D gene: TRBD1; V gene: TRBV12-3/TRBV12-4; CDR3 DNA: TGTGCCAGCAGTTTGACAGGGCGTAATGAAAAACTGTTTTTT; CDR3 protein: CASSLTGRNEKLFF
J gene: TRBJ1-6; CDR3 length: 14; clone size: many; D gene: -; V gene: TRBV5-4; CDR3 DNA: TGTGCCAGCAGCTTGGCGAGTAATAATTCACCCCTCCACTTT; CDR3 protein: CASSLASNNSPLHF
J gene: TRBJ2-1; CDR3 length: 17; clone size: many; D gene: TRBD2; V gene: TRBV3-1; CDR3 DNA: TGTGCCAGCAGCCCCAAGATACAGCGGGACTTAGGGAATGAGCAGTTCTTC; CDR3 protein: CASSPKIQRDLGNEQFF
J gene: TRBJ2-7; CDR3 length: 14; clone size: many; D gene: TRBD1; V gene: TRBV2; CDR3 DNA: TGTGCCAGCAGCGGACAGGGGGCGCGTACCGAGCAGTACTTC; CDR3 protein: CASSGQGARTEQYF
J gene: TRBJ2-1; CDR3 length: 15; clone size: few; D gene: TRBD1; V gene: TRBV4-1; CDR3 DNA: TGCGCCAGCAGCCGAACCGGGACAGGTCAAAATGAGCAGTTCTTC; CDR3 protein: CASSRTGTGQNEQFF
J gene: TRBJ2-1; CDR3 length: 16; clone size: few; D gene: -; V gene: TRBV7-6; CDR3 DNA: TGTGCCAGCGGGACAGTGCGCGGGACTGGGAGGAATGAGCAGTTCTTC; CDR3 protein: CASGTVRGTGRNEQFF
J gene: TRBJ2-3; CDR3 length: 12; clone size: -; D gene: -; V gene: TRBV4-1; CDR3 DNA: TGCGCCAGCAGCCCTGGGGTGAATACGCAGTATTTT; CDR3 protein: CASSPGVNTQYF